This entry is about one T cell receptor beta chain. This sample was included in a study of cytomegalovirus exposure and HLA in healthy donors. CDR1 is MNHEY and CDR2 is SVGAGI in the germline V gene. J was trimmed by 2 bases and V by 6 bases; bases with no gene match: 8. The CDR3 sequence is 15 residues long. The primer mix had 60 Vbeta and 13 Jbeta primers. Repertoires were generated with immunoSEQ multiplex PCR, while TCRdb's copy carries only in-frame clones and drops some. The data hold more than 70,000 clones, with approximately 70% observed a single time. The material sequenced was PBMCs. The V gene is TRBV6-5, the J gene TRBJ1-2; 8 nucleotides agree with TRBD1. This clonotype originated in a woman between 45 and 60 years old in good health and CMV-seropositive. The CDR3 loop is CASSLTGVENYGYTF. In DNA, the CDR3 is TGTGCCAGCAGCCTGACAGGGGTGGAGAACTATGGCTACACCTTC.